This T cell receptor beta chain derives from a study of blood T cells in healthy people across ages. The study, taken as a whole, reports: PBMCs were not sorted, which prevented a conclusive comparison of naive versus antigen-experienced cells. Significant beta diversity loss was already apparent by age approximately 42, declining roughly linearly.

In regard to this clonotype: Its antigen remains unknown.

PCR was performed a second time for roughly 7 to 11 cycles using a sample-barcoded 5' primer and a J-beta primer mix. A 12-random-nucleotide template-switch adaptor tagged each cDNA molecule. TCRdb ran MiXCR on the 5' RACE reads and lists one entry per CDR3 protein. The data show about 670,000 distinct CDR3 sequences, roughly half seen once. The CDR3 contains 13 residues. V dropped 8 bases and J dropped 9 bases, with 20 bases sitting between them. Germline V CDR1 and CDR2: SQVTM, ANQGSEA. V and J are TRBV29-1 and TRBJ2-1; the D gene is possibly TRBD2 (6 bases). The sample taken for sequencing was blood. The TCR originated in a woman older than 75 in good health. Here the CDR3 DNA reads TGCAGCTGCAGGCGGGGAGCGAGGGGTGAGCAGTTCTTC. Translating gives CSCRRGARGEQFF.